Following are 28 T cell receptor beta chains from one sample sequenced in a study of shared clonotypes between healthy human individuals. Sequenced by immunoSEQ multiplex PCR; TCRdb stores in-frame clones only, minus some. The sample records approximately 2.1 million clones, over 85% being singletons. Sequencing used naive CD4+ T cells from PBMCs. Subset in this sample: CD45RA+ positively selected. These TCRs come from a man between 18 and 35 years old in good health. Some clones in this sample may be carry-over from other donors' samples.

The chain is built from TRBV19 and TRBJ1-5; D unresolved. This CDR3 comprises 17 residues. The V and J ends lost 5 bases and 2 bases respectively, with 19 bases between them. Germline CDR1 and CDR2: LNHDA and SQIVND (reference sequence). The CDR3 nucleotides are TGTGCCAGTAGTCCACGGAGTGTAAGACCGGGCAATCAGCCCCAGCATTTT. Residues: CASSPRSVRPGNQPQHF.

This CDR3 reads CATSTLRGLAGGQGLWGQFF. The CDR3 bases are TGTGCCACCAGCACCCTGCGAGGACTAGCGGGAGGGCAGGGCTTGTGGGGGCAGTTCTTC. V and J are TRBV15 and TRBJ2-1; 15 bases line up with TRBD2. Per the germline V gene, CDR1 is LNHNV and CDR2 is YYDKDF (reference sequence). The CDR3 is 20 residues long. V was clipped by 4 bases and J by 12 bases; unmatched bases: 22.

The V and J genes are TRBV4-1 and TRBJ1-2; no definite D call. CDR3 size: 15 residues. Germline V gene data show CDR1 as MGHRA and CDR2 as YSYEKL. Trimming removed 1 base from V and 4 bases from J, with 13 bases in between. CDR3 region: CASSQVVGLGYGYTF. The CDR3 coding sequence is TGCGCCAGCAGCCAAGTCGTAGGGTTAGGCTATGGCTACACCTTC.

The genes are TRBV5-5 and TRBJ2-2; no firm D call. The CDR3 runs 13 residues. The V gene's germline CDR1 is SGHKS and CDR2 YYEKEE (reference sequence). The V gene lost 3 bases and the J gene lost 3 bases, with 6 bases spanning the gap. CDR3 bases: TGTGCCAGCAGCTGGCTCGACACCGGGGAGCTGTTTTTT. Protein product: CASSWLDTGELFF. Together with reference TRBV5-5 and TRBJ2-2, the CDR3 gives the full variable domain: DAGVTQSPTHLIKTRGQQVTLRCSPISGHKSVSWYQQVLGQGPQFIFQYYEKEERGRGNFPDRFSARQFPNYSSELNVNALLLGDSALYLCASSWLDTGELFFGEGSRLTVL.

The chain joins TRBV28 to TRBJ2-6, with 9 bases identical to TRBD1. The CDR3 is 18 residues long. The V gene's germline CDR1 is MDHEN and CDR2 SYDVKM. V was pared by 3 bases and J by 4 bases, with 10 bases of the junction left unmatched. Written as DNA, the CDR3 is TGTGCCAGCAGTTTGCAACAGGGGGCTAAGTCCGGGGCCAACGTCCTGACTTTC. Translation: CASSLQQGAKSGANVLTF.

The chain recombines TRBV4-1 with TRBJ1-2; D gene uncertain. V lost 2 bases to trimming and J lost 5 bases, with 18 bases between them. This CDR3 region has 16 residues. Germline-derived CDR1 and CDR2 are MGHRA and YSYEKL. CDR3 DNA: TGCGCCAGCAGCCAACTCGCCGTAGCCACCGAATATGGCTACACCTTC. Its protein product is CASSQLAVATEYGYTF.

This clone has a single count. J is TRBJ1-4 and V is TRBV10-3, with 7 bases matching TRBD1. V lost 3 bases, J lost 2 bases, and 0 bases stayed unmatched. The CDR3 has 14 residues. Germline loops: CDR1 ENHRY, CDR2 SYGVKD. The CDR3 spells CAISEGGTNEKLFF. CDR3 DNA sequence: TGTGCCATCAGTGAAGGGGGCACTAATGAAAAACTGTTTTTT.

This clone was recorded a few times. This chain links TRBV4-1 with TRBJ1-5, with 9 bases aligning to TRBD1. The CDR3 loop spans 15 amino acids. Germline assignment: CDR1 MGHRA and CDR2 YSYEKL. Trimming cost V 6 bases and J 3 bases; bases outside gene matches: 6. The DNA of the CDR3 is TGCGCCAGCAGAAGGACAGGGGAATACAATCAGCCCCAGCATTTT. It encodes CASRRTGEYNQPQHF.

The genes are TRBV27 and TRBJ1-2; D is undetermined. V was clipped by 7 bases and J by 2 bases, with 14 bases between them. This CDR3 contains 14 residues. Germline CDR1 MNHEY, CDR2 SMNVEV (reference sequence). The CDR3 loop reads CASTSVEKNYGYTF. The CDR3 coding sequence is TGTGCCAGCACCTCGGTAGAGAAGAACTATGGCTACACCTTC.

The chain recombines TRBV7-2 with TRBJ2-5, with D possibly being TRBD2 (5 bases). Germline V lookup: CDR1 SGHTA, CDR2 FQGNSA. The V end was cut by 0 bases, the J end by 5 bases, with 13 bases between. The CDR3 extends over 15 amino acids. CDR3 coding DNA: TGTGCCAGCAGCTTAGCGGGAGCCTCGGGGGAGACCCAGTACTTC. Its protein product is CASSLAGASGETQYF. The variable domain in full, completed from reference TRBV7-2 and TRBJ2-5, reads GAGVSQSPSNKVTEKGKDVELRCDPISGHTALYWYRQSLGQGLEFLIYFQGNSAPDKSGLPSDRFSAERTGGSVSTLTIQRTQQEDSAVYLCASSLAGASGETQYFGPGTRLLVL.

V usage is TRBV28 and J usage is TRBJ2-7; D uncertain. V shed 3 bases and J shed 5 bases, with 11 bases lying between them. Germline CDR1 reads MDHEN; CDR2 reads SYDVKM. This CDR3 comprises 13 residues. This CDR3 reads CASSFLETHEQYF. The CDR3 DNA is TGTGCCAGCAGTTTTCTCGAGACCCACGAGCAGTACTTC.

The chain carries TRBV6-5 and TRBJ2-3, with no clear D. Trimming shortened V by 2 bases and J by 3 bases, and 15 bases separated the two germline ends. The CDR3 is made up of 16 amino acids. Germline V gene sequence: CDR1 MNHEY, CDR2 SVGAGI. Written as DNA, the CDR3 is TGTGCCAGCAGTTACCGGACCCCCGGCCTGACAGATACGCAGTATTTT. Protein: CASSYRTPGLTDTQYF.

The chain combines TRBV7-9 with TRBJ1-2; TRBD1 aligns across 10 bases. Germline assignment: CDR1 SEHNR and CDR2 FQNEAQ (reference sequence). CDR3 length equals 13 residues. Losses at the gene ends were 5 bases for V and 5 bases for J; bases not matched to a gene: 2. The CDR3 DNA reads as TGTGCCAGCAGCCGACAGGGGGCTTATGGCTACACCTTC. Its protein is CASSRQGAYGYTF.

CDR3 sequence reads: CASSQPGTSGRETQYF. Here the CDR3 DNA reads TGTGCCAGCAGCCAACCCGGGACTAGCGGGAGAGAGACCCAGTACTTC. J is TRBJ2-5 and V is TRBV4-2; TRBD2 aligns across 14 bases. CDR1 and CDR2 (germline): LGHNA, YNFKEQ. With V trimmed by 2 bases and J by 4 bases, 3 bases remained unmatched. CDR3 length: 16 amino acids.

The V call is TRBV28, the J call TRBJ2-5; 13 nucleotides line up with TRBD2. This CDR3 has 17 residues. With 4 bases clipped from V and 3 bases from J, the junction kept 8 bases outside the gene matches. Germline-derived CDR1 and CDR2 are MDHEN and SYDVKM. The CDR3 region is CASSSPLGLAGKETQYF. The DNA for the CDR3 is TGTGCCAGCAGTTCGCCTCTGGGACTAGCGGGAAAAGAGACCCAGTACTTC.

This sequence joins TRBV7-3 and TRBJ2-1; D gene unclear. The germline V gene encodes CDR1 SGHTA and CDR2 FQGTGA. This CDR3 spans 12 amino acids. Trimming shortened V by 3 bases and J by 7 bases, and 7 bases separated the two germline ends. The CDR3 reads CASSFHTNEQFF. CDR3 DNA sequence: TGTGCCAGCAGCTTCCATACTAATGAGCAGTTCTTC.

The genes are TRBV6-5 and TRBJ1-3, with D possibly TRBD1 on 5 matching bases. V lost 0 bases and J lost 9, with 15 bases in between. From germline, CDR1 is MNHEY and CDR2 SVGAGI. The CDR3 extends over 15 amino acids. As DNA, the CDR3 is TGTGCCAGCAGTTACTCACTCGGGGCCGGGATCACCATATATTTT. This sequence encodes CASSYSLGAGITIYF.

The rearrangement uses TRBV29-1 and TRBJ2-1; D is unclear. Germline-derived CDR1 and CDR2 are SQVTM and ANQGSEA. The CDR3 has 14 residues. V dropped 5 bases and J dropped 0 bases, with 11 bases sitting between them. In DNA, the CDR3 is TGCAGCGTTAGGGCCATGAGCTCCTACAATGAGCAGTTCTTC. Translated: CSVRAMSSYNEQFF.

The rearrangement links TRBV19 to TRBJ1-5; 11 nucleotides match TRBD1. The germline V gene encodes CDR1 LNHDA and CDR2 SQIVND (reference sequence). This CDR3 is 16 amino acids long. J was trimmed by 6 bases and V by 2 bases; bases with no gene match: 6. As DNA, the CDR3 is TGTGCCAGTAGTATAAAGGGGGACAGGGGGAGTCAGCCCCAGCATTTT. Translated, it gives CASSIKGDRGSQPQHF.

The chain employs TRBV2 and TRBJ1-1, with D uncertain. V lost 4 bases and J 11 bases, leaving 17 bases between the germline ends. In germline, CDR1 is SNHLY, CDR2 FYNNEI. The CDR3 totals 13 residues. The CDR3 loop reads CASSVVALADAFF. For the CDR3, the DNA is TGTGCCAGCAGTGTCGTGGCTTTGGCAGATGCTTTCTTT.

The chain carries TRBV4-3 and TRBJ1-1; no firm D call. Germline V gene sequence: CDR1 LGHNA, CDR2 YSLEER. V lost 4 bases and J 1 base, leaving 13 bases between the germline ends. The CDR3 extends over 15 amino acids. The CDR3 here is CASSLEPQANTEAFF. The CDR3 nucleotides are TGCGCCAGCAGCCTAGAACCTCAGGCGAACACTGAAGCTTTCTTT.

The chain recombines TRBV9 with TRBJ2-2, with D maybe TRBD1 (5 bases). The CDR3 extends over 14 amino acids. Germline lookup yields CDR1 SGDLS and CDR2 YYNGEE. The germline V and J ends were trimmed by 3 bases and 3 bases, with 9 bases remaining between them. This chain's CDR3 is CASSGGAYTGELFF. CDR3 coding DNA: TGTGCCAGCAGCGGTGGGGCCTACACCGGGGAGCTGTTTTTT.

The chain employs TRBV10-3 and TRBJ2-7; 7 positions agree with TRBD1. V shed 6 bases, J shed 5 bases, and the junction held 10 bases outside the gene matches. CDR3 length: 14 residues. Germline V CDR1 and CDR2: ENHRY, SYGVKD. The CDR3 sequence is CAIRSTGTMNEQYF. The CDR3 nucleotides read TGTGCCATCAGATCGACAGGGACGATGAACGAGCAGTACTTC.

This CDR3 is CAWVQLAGPYDTQYF. For the CDR3, the DNA is TGTGCCTGGGTACAGTTGGCGGGACCTTACGATACGCAGTATTTT. V and J are TRBV30 and TRBJ2-3; D possibly corresponds to TRBD2 (6 bases). CDR1 is GTSNPN and CDR2 is SVGIG in the germline V gene (reference sequence). Trimming took 5 bases from V and 6 from J, leaving 21 bases between them. The CDR3 length is 15 residues.

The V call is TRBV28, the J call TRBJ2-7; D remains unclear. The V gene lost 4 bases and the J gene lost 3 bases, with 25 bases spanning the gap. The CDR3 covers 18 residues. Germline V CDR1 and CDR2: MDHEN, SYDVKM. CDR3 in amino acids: CASSSDGLVLNKNYEQYF. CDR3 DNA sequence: TGTGCCAGCAGTTCGGATGGGCTAGTTTTGAATAAGAACTACGAGCAGTACTTC.

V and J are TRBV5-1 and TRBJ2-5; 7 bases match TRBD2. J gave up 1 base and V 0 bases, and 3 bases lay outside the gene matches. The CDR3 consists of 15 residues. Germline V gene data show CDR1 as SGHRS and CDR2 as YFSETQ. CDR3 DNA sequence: TGCGCCAGCAGCTTGGAGGCTAGCGGCCAAGAGACCCAGTACTTC. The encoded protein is CASSLEASGQETQYF. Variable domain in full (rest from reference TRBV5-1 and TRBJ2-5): KAGVTQTPRYLIKTRGQQVTLSCSPISGHRSVSWYQQTPGQGLQFLFEYFSETQRNKGNFPGRFSGRQFSNSRSEMNVSTLELGDSALYLCASSLEASGQETQYFGPGTRLLVL.

The CDR3 loop is CASSPPGPTYGYTF. The CDR3 region has the DNA TGTGCCAGCAGTCCGCCGGGACCGACCTATGGCTACACCTTC. V gene TRBV28 combines with J gene TRBJ1-2; TRBD1 is a possible D gene (5 bases). There are 14 residues in the CDR3. Germline CDR1 is MDHEN and CDR2 is SYDVKM. V gave up 5 bases and J gave up 4 bases, with 14 bases separating them.

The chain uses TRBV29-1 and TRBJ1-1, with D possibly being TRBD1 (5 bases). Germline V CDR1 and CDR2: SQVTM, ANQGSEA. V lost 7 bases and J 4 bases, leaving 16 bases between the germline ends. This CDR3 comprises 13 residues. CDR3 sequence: CSAAGQTATEAFF. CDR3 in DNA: TGCAGCGCTGCCGGACAAACCGCCACTGAAGCTTTCTTT.